The next 21 T cell receptor beta chains were all read from a single sample in a study of blood T cell repertoires in COVID-19 (dated by TCRdb to 2019 to 2021). The library was obtained by the immunoSEQ multiplex PCR assay. Drawn from immuneACCESS, this table holds only the in-frame rearrangements with V and J called that TCRdb kept. Clones are partly lost; checked studies trace under half to an unresolved V gene and leave the rest unexplained. In all, the sample holds about 90,000 clones, and about 91% of those were seen once. The top ten constitute around 0.47% of the sample. Sequenced material: peripheral blood. These receptors were taken from a man in his fifties or sixties with acute or convalescent COVID-19.

The genes are TRBV5-1 and TRBJ2-7; 11 nucleotides line up with TRBD1. The CDR3 has 15 amino acids. Germline CDR1 and CDR2: SGHRS and YFSETQ. J lost 2 bases, V lost 0 bases, and 1 base had no gene match. CDR3 protein: CASSLVGQGAYEQYF. The CDR3 coding sequence is TGCGCCAGCAGCTTGGTGGGACAGGGGGCCTACGAGCAGTACTTC.

The rearrangement links TRBV29-1 to TRBJ2-6; D is perhaps TRBD1 (5 bases). Germline V gene data show CDR1 as SQVTM and CDR2 as ANQGSEA. This CDR3 comprises 14 residues. Trimming took 4 bases from V and 2 from J, leaving 9 bases between them. The CDR3 nucleotides are TGCAGCGTTGTAGGGGCGGCTGGGGCCAACGTCCTGACTTTC. It yields the protein CSVVGAAGANVLTF.

The CDR3 protein is CASSVQGHTEAFF. CDR3 nucleotides: TGTGCCAGCAGCGTACAGGGCCACACTGAAGCTTTCTTT. The chain couples TRBV9 to TRBJ1-1, with D possibly matching TRBD1 (5 bases). CDR3 length: 13 residues. V lost 1 base and J lost 3, with 7 bases in between. CDR1 SGDLS and CDR2 YYNGEE come from the germline V gene.

The V gene is TRBV5-5, the J gene TRBJ1-3; a possible D gene is TRBD1 (6 bases). In germline, CDR1 is SGHKS, CDR2 YYEKEE (reference sequence). The CDR3 runs 14 residues. The V end was cut by 3 bases, the J end by 2 bases, with 9 bases between. Here the CDR3 reads CASSSTGTGNTIYF. CDR3 nucleotide sequence: TGTGCCAGCAGCTCCACAGGGACTGGAAACACCATATATTTT.

V is TRBV19 and J is TRBJ2-7; 8 bases line up with TRBD2. This CDR3 comprises 17 residues. Germline V CDR1 and CDR2: LNHDA, SQIVND (reference sequence). Trimming took 3 bases from V and 2 from J; bases not matched to a gene: 12. CDR3 protein: CASSIFGTGLAPYEQYF. The CDR3 region has the DNA TGTGCCAGTAGTATCTTCGGGACCGGACTAGCCCCCTACGAGCAGTACTTC.

This rearrangement joins TRBV27 to TRBJ2-5, with 8 bases that match TRBD2. Germline V gene data show CDR1 as MNHEY and CDR2 as SMNVEV (reference sequence). V gave up 6 bases and J gave up 7 bases; unmatched junction bases: 13. The CDR3 is 15 residues long. CDR3 in DNA: TGTGCCAGCAGCCCAGTTGTAGCGGGGAGGGTGACCCAGTACTTC. Translated: CASSPVVAGRVTQYF.

This chain joins TRBV5-4 and TRBJ2-7, with D possibly TRBD2 on 6 matching bases. Germline-derived CDR1 and CDR2 are SGHNT and YYREEE (reference sequence). The CDR3 covers 15 residues. The germline V and J ends were trimmed by 0 bases and 3 bases, with 13 bases remaining between them. CDR3 sequence (DNA): TGTGCCAGCAGCTTGGAGGGTAGCGGAGACTACGAGCAGTACTTC. Amino acids: CASSLEGSGDYEQYF.

By proportion, this clone is medium-sized. This sequence joins TRBV7-9 and TRBJ1-1; tentative D call: TRBD1 (6 bases). The CDR3 has 15 amino acids. The germline CDR1 and CDR2 sequences are SEHNR and FQNEAQ (reference sequence). The V end was cut by 5 bases, the J end by 3 bases, with 16 bases between. DNA for the CDR3: TGTGCCAGCAGCGCCGAACAGGGTCTGGACACTGAAGCTTTCTTT. This encodes CASSAEQGLDTEAFF. The full variable domain, with the rest looked up from reference TRBV7-9 and TRBJ1-1, is DTGVSQNPRHKITKRGQNVTFRCDPISEHNRLYWYRQTLGQGPEFLTYFQNEAQLEKSRLLSDRFSAERPKGSFSTLEIQRTEQGDSAMYLCASSAEQGLDTEAFFGQGTRLTVV.

This clone was seen more than once but under ten times. The CDR3 is CASSPVPREGPNEQFF. CDR3 DNA sequence: TGTGCCAGCAGCCCCGTCCCGCGGGAGGGTCCCAATGAGCAGTTCTTC. This chain uses TRBV21-1 with TRBJ2-1; the table's D call, TRBD2, has no DNA check behind it. TRBV21-1 is a known pseudogene. There are 16 residues in the CDR3.

V usage is TRBV19 and J usage is TRBJ1-4, with 8 nucleotides matching TRBD1. Germline CDR1 and CDR2: LNHDA and SQIVND (reference sequence). Trimming at V came to 5 bases and at J to 0 bases, leaving 8 bases not matched to a gene. The CDR3 is 17 residues long. CDR3 in DNA: TGTGCCAGTAGTCTCCGGACAGGGCTTTCAACTAATGAAAAACTGTTTTTT. This encodes CASSLRTGLSTNEKLFF.

Only a few counts were recorded for this clone. The V and J genes are TRBV10-3 and TRBJ2-7; the D gene is possibly TRBD2 (6 bases). V lost 3 bases, J lost 0 bases, and 18 bases lay in between. This CDR3 contains 17 residues. Germline CDR1 reads ENHRY; CDR2 reads SYGVKD. The CDR3 bases are TGTGCCATCAGTGACTCCCGCCGTGGCGGGGACTCCTACGAGCAGTACTTC. Translation: CAISDSRRGGDSYEQYF.

This clone has just a few counts. This chain joins TRBV4-1 and TRBJ2-7, with a tentative D call TRBD2 (5 bases). This CDR3 has 16 amino acids. Germline-derived CDR1 and CDR2 are MGHRA and YSYEKL. V lost 0 bases, J lost 3 bases, and 15 bases lay in between. The CDR3 sequence is CASSQEGGWESYEQYF. Written as DNA, the CDR3 is TGCGCCAGCAGCCAAGAAGGCGGGTGGGAGAGCTACGAGCAGTACTTC.

This chain connects TRBV2 to TRBJ1-6; 7 bases map to TRBD1. Trimming cost V 7 bases and J 5 bases; bases outside gene matches: 5. This CDR3 comprises 14 residues. Germline V gene lookup returns CDR1 SNHLY and CDR2 FYNNEI. In DNA, the CDR3 is TGTGCCAGCACCATGACAGGGAATAATTCACCCCTCCACTTT. Translation: CASTMTGNNSPLHF. Based on the CDR3 plus reference TRBV2 and TRBJ1-6, the full variable domain is EPEVTQTPSHQVTQMGQEVILRCVPISNHLYFYWYRQILGQKVEFLVSFYNNEISEKSEIFDDQFSVERPDGSNFTLKIRSTKLEDSAMYFCASTMTGNNSPLHFGNGTRLTVT.

This clone was seen only once. This chain joins TRBV3-1 (or the pseudogene TRBV3-2) and TRBJ1-1, with D tentatively TRBD1 (5 bases). Germline CDR1 reads LGHDT; CDR2 reads YNNKEL (reference sequence). Deletions cut 6 bases from V and 1 base from J, with 9 bases between. This CDR3 is 13 amino acids long. The CDR3 loop is CASRRGSNTEAFF. The CDR3 DNA reads as TGTGCCAGCAGGCGGGGGTCGAACACTGAAGCTTTCTTT.

The chain joins TRBV19 to TRBJ1-5, with 8 positions matching TRBD1. CDR1 is LNHDA, CDR2 SQIVND, per germline (reference sequence). J was trimmed by 6 bases and V by 5 bases; bases with no gene match: 6. The CDR3 covers 14 residues. The CDR3 region has the DNA TGTGCCAGTAGTCCCCGGACAGGGTTTCAGCCCCAGCATTTT. Translated: CASSPRTGFQPQHF.

V usage is TRBV5-1 and J usage is TRBJ2-2; 9 bases are a match to TRBD2. The CDR3 loop spans 15 amino acids. CDR1 and CDR2 (germline): SGHRS, YFSETQ. Trimming at V came to 4 bases and at J to 2 bases, leaving 3 bases not matched to a gene. CDR3 amino acids: CASSQGLANTGELFF. For the CDR3, the DNA is TGCGCCAGCAGCCAGGGACTAGCAAACACCGGGGAGCTGTTTTTT. The full variable domain, with the rest looked up from reference TRBV5-1 and TRBJ2-2, is KAGVTQTPRYLIKTRGQQVTLSCSPISGHRSVSWYQQTPGQGLQFLFEYFSETQRNKGNFPGRFSGRQFSNSRSEMNVSTLELGDSALYLCASSQGLANTGELFFGEGSRLTVL.

The chain uses TRBV15 and TRBJ2-1; 11 nucleotides align to TRBD1. Per the germline V gene, CDR1 is LNHNV and CDR2 is YYDKDF (reference sequence). This CDR3 has 14 residues. V was pared by 9 bases and J by 5 bases, with 6 bases of the junction left unmatched. CDR3 nucleotide sequence: TGTGCCACGTCAGGACAGGGGGCCGACAATGAGCAGTTCTTC. Protein product: CATSGQGADNEQFF.

The V call is TRBV5-4, the J call TRBJ1-2; perhaps TRBD1 as D (5 bases). The CDR3 is 14 amino acids. The V gene lost 10 bases and the J gene lost 8 bases, with 24 bases spanning the gap. From germline, CDR1 is SGHNT and CDR2 YYREEE (reference sequence). The CDR3 bases are TGTGCCTACGATCGCGGCTCCTGGGGGGAGGGCTACACCTTC. Protein sequence: CAYDRGSWGEGYTF.

This chain joins TRBV28 and TRBJ1-1; 7 positions match TRBD1. Germline V lookup: CDR1 MDHEN, CDR2 SYDVKM. The CDR3 has 14 residues. V gave up 8 bases and J gave up 4 bases; unmatched junction bases: 10. The CDR3 sequence: CASLWRTGSTEAFF. CDR3 nucleotide sequence: TGTGCCAGCCTTTGGCGGACAGGATCCACTGAAGCTTTCTTT.

V usage is TRBV28 and J usage is TRBJ2-3; 9 bases line up with TRBD2. The CDR3 contains 16 residues. With 5 bases clipped from V and 9 bases from J, the junction kept 15 bases outside the gene matches. Germline CDR1 and CDR2: MDHEN and SYDVKM. The CDR3 DNA sequence: TGTGCCAGCAGTATACTTAGCGGGGCGGGGGGGAAAACGCAGTATTTT. Protein product: CASSILSGAGGKTQYF.

This clone has only a few counts. The chain has TRBV12-3 or TRBV12-4 and TRBJ2-3, with TRBD2 identical over 7 bases. The CDR3 has 13 amino acids. V trimming: 7 bases; J trimming: 4 bases; junction bases outside the gene matches: 5. The CDR3 bases are TGTGCCAGCAAGTGGACTAGAGCAGATACGCAGTATTTT. Translation: CASKWTRADTQYF.